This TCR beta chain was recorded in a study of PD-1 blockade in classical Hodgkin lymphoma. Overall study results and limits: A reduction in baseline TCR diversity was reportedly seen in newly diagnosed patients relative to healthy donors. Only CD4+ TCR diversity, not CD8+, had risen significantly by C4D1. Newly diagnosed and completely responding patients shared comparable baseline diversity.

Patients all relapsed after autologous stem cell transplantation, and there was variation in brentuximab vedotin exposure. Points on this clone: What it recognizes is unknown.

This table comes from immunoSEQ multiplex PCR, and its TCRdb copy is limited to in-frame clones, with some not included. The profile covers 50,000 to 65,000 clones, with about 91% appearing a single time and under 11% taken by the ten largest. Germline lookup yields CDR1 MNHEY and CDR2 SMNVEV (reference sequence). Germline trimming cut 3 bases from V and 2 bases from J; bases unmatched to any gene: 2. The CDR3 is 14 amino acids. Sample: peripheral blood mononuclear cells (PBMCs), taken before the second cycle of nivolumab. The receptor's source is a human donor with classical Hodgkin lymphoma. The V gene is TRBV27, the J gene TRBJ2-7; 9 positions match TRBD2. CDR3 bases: TGTGCCAGCAGTTTCGGCGGGGGGGCCTACGAGCAGTACTTC. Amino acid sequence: CASSFGGGAYEQYF.